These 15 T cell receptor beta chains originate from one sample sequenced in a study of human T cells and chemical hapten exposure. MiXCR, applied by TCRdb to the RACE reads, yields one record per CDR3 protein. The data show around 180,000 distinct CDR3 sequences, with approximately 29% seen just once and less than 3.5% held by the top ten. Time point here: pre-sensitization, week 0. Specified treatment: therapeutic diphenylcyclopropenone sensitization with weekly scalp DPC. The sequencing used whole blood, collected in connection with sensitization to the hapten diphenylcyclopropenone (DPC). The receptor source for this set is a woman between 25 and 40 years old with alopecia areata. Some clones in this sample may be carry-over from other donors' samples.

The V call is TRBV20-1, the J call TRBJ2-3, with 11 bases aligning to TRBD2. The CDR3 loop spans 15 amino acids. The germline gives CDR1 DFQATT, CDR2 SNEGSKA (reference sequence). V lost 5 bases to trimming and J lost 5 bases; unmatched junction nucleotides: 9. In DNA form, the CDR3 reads TGCAGTGCTGACCTACTAGCGGGAGTTGGAGATACGCAGTATTTT. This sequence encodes CSADLLAGVGDTQYF.

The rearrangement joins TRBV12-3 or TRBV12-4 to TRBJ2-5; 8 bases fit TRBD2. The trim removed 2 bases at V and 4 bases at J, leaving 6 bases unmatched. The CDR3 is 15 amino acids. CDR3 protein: CASSLWEGLVETQYF. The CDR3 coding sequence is TGTGCCAGCAGTTTATGGGAGGGACTAGTAGAGACCCAGTACTTC.

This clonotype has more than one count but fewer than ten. The CDR3 DNA is TGTGCCAGCAGCGGGGGAGCGGGGGATTACAATGAGCAGTTCTTC. It encodes CASSGGAGDYNEQFF. The chain carries TRBV9 and TRBJ2-1; 8 bases agree with TRBD2. Trimming cost V 3 bases and J 4 bases; bases outside gene matches: 6. The CDR3 spans 15 residues. CDR1 SGDLS and CDR2 YYNGEE come from the germline V gene.

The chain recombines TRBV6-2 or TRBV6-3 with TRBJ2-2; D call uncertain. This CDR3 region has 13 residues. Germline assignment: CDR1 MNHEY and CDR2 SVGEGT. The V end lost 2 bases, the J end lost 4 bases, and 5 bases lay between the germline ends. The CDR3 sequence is CASSYAPTGELFF. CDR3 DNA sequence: TGTGCCAGCAGTTACGCCCCCACCGGGGAGCTGTTTTTT.

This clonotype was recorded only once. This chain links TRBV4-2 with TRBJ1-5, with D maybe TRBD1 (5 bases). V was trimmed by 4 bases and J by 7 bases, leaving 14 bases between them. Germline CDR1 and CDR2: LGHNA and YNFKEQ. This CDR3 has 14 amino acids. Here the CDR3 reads CASSRGEGGQPQHF. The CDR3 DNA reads TGTGCCAGCAGCCGAGGGGAAGGTGGGCAGCCCCAGCATTTT.

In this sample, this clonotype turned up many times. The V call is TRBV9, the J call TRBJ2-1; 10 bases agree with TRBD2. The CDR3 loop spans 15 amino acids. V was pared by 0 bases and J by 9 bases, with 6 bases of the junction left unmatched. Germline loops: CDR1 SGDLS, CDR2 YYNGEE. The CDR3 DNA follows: TGTGCCAGCAGCGTAGTTCAGCGGGGGGGGAGTGAGCAGTTCTTC. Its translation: CASSVVQRGGSEQFF.

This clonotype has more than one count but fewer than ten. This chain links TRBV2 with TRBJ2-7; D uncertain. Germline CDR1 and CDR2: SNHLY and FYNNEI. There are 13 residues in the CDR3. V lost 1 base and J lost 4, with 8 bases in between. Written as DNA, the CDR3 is TGTGCCAGCAGTGAAGGCGGAGCATACGAGCAGTACTTC. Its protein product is CASSEGGAYEQYF.

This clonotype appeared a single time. The CDR3, as DNA: TGCAGCGCAAAACAGGGAAATCGGGACACTGAAGCTTTCTTT. Its protein product is CSAKQGNRDTEAFF. The genes are TRBV29-1 and TRBJ1-1; D may be TRBD1 (6 bases). The germline CDR1 and CDR2 sequences are SQVTM and ANQGSEA. The CDR3 is made up of 14 amino acids. Trimming removed 7 bases from V and 3 bases from J, with 18 bases in between.

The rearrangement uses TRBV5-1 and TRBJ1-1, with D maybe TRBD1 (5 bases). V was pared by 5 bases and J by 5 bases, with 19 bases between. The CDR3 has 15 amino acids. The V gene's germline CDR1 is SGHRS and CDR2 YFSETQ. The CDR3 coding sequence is TGCGCCAGCAGTCGCCCCATCGCCGGGGGGACTGAAGCTTTCTTT. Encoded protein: CASSRPIAGGTEAFF.

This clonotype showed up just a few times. CDR3 in amino acids: CASRPSGGYEQYF. Written as DNA, the CDR3 is TGTGCCAGCAGGCCTAGCGGGGGCTACGAGCAGTACTTC. The chain links TRBV12-3 or TRBV12-4 to TRBJ2-7; 10 bases are a match to TRBD2. Losses at the gene ends were 6 bases for V and 3 bases for J; bases not matched to a gene: 2. The CDR3 loop spans 13 amino acids.

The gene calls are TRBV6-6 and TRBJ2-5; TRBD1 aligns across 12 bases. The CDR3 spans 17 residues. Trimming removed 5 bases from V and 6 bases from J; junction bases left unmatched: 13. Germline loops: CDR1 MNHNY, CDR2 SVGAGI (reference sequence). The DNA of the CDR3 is TGTGCCAGCAGTCTCCGCGGGGGACAGGGGGCGGGGAAGACCCAGTACTTC. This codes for CASSLRGGQGAGKTQYF.

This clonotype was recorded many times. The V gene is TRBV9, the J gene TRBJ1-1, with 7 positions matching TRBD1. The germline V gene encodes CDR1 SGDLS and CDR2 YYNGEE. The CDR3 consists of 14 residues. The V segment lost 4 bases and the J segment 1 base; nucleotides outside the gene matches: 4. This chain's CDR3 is CASSLRQGNTEAFF. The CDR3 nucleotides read TGTGCCAGCAGCCTCCGACAGGGGAACACTGAAGCTTTCTTT.

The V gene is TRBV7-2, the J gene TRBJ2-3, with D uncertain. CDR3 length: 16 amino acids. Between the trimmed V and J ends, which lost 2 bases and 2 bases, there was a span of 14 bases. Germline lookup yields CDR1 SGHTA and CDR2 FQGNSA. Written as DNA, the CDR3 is TGTGCCAGCAGCTTACGCTTTGAGACTCACACAGATACGCAGTATTTT. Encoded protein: CASSLRFETHTDTQYF.

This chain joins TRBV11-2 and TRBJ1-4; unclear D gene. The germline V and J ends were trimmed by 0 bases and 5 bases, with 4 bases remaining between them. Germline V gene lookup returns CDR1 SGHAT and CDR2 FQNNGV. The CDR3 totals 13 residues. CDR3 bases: TGTGCCAGCAGCTTAGATAGGAATGAAAAACTGTTTTTT. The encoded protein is CASSLDRNEKLFF.

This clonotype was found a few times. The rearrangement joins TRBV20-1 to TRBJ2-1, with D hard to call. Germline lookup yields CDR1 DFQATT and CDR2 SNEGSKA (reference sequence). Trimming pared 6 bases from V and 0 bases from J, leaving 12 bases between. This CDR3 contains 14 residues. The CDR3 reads CSASTARSYNEQFF. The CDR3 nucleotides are TGCAGTGCATCGACCGCTCGCTCCTACAATGAGCAGTTCTTC.